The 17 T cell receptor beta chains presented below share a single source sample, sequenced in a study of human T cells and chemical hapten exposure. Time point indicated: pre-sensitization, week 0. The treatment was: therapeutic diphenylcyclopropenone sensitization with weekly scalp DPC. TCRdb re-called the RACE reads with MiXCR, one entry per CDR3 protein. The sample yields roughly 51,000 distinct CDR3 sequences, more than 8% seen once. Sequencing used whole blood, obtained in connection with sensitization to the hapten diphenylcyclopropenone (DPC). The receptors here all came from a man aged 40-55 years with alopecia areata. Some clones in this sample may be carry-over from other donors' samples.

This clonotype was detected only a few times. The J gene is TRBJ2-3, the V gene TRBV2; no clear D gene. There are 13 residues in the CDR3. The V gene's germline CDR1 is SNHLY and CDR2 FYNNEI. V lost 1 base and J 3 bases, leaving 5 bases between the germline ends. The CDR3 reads CASSEDLTDTQYF. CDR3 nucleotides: TGTGCCAGCAGTGAAGACTTAACAGATACGCAGTATTTT.

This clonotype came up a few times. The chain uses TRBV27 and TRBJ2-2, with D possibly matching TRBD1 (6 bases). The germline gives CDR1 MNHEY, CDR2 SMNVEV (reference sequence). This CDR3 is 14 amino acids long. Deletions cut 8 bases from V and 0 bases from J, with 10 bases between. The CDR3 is CASRGHSNTGELFF. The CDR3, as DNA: TGTGCCAGCCGGGGACATTCGAACACCGGGGAGCTGTTTTTT.

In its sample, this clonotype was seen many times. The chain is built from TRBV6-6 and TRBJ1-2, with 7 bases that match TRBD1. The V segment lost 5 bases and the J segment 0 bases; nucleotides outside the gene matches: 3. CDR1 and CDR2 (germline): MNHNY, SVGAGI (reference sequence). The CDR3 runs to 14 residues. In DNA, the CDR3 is TGTGCCAGCAGTGGGACAGCTGCTAACTATGGCTACACCTTC. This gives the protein CASSGTAANYGYTF.

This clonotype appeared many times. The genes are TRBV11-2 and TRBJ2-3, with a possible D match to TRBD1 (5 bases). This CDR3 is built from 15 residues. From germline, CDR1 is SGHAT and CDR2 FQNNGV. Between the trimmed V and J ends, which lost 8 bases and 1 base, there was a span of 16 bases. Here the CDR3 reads CASSPKGLGTDTQYF. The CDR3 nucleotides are TGTGCCAGCTCACCAAAGGGGTTGGGCACAGATACGCAGTATTTT.

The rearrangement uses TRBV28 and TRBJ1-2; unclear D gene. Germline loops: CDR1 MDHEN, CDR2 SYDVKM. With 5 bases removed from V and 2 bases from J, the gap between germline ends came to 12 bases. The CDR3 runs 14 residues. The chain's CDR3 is CASSPGLTNYGYTF. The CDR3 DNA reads TGTGCCAGCAGTCCCGGACTGACCAACTATGGCTACACCTTC.

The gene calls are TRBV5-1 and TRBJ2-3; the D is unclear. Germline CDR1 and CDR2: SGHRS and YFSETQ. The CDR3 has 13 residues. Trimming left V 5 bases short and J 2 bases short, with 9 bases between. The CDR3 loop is CASSSLTTDTQYF. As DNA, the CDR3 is TGCGCCAGCAGTTCACTTACCACAGATACGCAGTATTTT. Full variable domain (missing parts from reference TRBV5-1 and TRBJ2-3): KAGVTQTPRYLIKTRGQQVTLSCSPISGHRSVSWYQQTPGQGLQFLFEYFSETQRNKGNFPGRFSGRQFSNSRSEMNVSTLELGDSALYLCASSSLTTDTQYFGPGTRLTVL.

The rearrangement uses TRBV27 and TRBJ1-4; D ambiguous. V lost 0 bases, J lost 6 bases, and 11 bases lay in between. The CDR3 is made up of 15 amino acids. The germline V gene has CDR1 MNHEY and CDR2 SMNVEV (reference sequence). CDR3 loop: CASSLSATGDEKLFF. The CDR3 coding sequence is TGTGCCAGCAGTTTATCCGCGACGGGAGATGAAAAACTGTTTTTT.

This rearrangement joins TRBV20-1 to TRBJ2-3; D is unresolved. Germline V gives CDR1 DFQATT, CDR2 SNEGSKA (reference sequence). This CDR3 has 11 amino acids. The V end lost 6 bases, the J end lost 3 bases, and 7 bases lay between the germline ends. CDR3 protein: CSALLTDTQYF. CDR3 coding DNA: TGCAGTGCGTTATTAACAGATACGCAGTATTTT.

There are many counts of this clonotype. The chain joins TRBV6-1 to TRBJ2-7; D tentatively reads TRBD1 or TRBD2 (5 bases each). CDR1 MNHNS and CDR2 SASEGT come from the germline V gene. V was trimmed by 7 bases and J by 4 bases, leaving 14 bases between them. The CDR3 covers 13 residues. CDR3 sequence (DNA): TGTGCCAGCACCTTCGATTGGGGGTACGAGCAGTACTTC. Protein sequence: CASTFDWGYEQYF.

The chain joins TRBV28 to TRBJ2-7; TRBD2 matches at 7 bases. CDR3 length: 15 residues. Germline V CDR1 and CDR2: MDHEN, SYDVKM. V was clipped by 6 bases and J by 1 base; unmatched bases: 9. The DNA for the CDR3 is TGTGCCAGCAGCTCGGCTGGACTAGGTTCCTACGAGCAGTACTTC. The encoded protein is CASSSAGLGSYEQYF.

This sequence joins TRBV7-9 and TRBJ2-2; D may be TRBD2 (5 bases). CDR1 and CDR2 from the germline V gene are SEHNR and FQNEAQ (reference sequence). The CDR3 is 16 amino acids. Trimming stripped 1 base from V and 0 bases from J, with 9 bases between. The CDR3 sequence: CASSLVVGANTGELFF. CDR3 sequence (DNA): TGTGCCAGCAGCTTAGTTGTCGGGGCGAACACCGGGGAGCTGTTTTTT.

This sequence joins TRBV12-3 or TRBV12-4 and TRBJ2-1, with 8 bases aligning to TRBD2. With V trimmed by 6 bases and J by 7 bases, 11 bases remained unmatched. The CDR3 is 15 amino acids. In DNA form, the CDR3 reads TGTGCCAGCAGCCCCAGCGGGAGAGGGAGAAATGAGCAGTTCTTC. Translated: CASSPSGRGRNEQFF.

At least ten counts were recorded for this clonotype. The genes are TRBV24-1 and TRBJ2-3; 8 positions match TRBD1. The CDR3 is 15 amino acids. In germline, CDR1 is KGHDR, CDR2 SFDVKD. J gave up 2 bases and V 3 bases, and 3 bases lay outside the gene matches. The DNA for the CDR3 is TGTGCCACCAGTGATCCCAGGGGGCCCACAGATACGCAGTATTTT. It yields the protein CATSDPRGPTDTQYF.

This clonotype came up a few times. This CDR3 reads CASPSGGYNEQFF. CDR3 nucleotide sequence: TGCGCCAGTCCCAGCGGGGGGTACAATGAGCAGTTCTTC. The V call is TRBV10-1, the J call TRBJ2-1, with 9 positions matching TRBD2. The CDR3 extends over 13 amino acids. Per the germline V gene, CDR1 is WNHNN and CDR2 is SYGVQD (reference sequence). J lost 4 bases, V lost 9 bases, and 4 bases had no gene match.

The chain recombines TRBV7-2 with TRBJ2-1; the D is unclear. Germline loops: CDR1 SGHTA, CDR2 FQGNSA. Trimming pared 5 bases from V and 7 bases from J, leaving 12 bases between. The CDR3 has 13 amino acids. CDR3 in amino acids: CASSPSPGNEQFF. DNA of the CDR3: TGTGCCAGCAGCCCTTCGCCCGGGAATGAGCAGTTCTTC.

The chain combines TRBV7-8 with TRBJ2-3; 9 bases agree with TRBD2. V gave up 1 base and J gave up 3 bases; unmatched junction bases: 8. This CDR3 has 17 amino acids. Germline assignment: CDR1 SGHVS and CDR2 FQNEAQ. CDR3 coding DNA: TGTGCCAGCAGCTTAGAGGTTAGCGGGAGTGCTACAGATACGCAGTATTTT. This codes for CASSLEVSGSATDTQYF.

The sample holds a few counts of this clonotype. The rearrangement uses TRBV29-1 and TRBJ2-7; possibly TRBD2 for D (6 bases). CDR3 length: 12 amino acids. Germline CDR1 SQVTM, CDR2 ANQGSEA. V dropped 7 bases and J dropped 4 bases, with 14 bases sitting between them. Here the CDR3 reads CSARDFVYEQYF. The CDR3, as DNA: TGCAGCGCGCGGGACTTCGTATACGAGCAGTACTTC.